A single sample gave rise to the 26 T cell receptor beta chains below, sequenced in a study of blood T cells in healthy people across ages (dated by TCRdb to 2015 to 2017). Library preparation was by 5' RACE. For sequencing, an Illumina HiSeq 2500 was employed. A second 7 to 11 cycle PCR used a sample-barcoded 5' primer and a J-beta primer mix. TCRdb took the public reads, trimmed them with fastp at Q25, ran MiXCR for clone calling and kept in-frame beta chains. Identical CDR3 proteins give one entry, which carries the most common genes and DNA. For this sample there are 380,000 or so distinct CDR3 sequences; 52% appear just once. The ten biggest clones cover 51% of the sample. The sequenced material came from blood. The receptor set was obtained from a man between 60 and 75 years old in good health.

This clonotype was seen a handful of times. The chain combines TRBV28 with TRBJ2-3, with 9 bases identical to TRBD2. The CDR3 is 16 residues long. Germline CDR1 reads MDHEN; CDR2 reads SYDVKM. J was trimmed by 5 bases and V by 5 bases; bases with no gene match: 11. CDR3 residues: CASSPRGSGSQDTQYF. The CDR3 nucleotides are TGTGCCAGCAGTCCCAGGGGTAGCGGGAGTCAAGATACGCAGTATTTT. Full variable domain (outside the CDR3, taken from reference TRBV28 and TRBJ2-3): DVKVTQSSRYLVKRTGEKVFLECVQDMDHENMFWYRQDPGLGLRLIYFSYDVKMKEKGDIPEGYSVSREKKERFSLILESASTNQTSMYLCASSPRGSGSQDTQYFGPGTRLTVL.

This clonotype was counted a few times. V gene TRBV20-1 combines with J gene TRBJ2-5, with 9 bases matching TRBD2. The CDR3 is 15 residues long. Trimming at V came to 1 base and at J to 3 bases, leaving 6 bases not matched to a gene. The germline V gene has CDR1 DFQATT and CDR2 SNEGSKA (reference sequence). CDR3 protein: CSARAGTSPKETQYF. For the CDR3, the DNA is TGCAGTGCTAGAGCCGGGACTAGCCCCAAAGAGACCCAGTACTTC.

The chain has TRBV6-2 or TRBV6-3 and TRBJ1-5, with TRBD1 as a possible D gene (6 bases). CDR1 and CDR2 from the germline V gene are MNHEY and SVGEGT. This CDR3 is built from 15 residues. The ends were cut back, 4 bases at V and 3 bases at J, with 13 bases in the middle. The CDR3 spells CASSFHPGHNQPQHF. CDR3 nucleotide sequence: TGTGCCAGCAGTTTCCATCCGGGACACAATCAGCCCCAGCATTTT.

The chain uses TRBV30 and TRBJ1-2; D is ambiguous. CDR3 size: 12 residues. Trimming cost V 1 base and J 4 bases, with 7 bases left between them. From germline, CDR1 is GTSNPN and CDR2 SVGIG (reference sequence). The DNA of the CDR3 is TGTGCCTGGAGTGGTACAGCCTATGGCTACACCTTC. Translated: CAWSGTAYGYTF.

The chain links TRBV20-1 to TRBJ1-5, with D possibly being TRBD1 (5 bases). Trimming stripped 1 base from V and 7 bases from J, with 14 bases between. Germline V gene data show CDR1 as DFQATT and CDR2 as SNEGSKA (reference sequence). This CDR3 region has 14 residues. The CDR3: CSARGEGYGQPQHF. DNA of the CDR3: TGCAGTGCTAGAGGAGAGGGGTATGGACAGCCCCAGCATTTT.

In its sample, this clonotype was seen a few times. CDR3: CASSPTVEGNEQFF. The CDR3 DNA reads as TGTGCCAGCTCACCAACCGTCGAGGGGAATGAGCAGTTCTTC. The V and J genes are TRBV18 and TRBJ2-1; tentatively, D is TRBD1 or TRBD2 (5 bases each). The CDR3 is made up of 14 amino acids. Trimming pared 2 bases from V and 7 bases from J, leaving 12 bases between. Germline CDR1 reads KGHSH; CDR2 reads LQKENI.

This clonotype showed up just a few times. The CDR3 protein is CASSPSRTSGQTQYF. CDR3 nucleotide sequence: TGTGCCAGCAGCCCCAGTAGGACTAGCGGGCAGACCCAGTACTTC. V usage is TRBV7-2 and J usage is TRBJ2-5, with 11 positions matching TRBD2. Germline CDR1 SGHTA, CDR2 FQGNSA. Trimming took 5 bases from V and 6 from J; bases not matched to a gene: 8. The CDR3 loop spans 15 amino acids.

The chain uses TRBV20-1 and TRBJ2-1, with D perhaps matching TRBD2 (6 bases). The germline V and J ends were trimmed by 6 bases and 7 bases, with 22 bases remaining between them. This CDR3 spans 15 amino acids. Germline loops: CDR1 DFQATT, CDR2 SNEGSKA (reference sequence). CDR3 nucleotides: TGCAGTGCGGAGGACGGGACTCTGGGGATAAATGAGCAGTTCTTC. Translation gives CSAEDGTLGINEQFF.

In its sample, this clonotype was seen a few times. In nucleotides, the CDR3 is TGTGCCAGCAGCCAAGAAGGTGGTTCAGGGGGGAGTATCTATGGCTACACCTTC. It is translated as CASSQEGGSGGSIYGYTF. The rearrangement joins TRBV4-2 to TRBJ1-2, with 7 bases aligning to TRBD1. CDR3 length equals 18 residues. Germline loops: CDR1 LGHNA, CDR2 YNFKEQ. J lost 4 bases, V lost 0 bases, and 14 bases had no gene match.

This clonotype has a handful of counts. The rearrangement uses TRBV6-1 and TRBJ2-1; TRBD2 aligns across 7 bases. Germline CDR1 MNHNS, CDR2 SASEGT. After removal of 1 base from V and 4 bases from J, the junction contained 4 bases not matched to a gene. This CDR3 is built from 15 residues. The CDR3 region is CASSEEEGGYNEQFF. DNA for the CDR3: TGTGCCAGCAGTGAAGAGGAGGGAGGGTACAATGAGCAGTTCTTC.

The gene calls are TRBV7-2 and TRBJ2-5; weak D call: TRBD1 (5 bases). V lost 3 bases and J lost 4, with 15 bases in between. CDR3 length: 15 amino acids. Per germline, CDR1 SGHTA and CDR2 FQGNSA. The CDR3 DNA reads TGTGCCAGCAGCTTCTCGGCCGACAGTCCAGAGACCCAGTACTTC. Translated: CASSFSADSPETQYF.

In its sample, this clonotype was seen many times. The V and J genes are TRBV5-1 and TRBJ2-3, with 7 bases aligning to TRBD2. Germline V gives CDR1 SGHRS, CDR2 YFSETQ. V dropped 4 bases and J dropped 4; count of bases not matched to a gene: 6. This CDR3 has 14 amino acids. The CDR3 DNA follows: TGCGCCAGCAGCAAGATCGGACTAGCAGATACGCAGTATTTT. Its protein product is CASSKIGLADTQYF.

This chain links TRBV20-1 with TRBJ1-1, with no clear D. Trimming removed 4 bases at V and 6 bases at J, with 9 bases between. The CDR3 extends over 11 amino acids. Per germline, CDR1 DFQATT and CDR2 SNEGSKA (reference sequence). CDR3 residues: CSAIPFSEAFF. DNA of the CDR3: TGCAGTGCTATACCATTTTCTGAAGCTTTCTTT.

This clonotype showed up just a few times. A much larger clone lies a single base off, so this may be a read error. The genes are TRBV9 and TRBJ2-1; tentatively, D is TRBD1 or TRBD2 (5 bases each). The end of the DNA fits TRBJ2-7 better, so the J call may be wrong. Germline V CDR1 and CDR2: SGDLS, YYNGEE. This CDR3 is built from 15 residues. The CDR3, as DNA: TGTGCCAGCAGCGTCGGGGCTTCTTCCTACAATGAGCAGTACTTC. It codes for CASSVGASSYNEQYF.

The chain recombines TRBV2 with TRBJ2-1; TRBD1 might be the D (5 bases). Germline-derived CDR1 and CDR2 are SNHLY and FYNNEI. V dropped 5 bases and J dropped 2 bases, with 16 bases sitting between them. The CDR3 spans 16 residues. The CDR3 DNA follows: TGTGCCAGCAGTCAGCTCAAAAGGACACCCTACAATGAGCAGTTCTTC. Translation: CASSQLKRTPYNEQFF.

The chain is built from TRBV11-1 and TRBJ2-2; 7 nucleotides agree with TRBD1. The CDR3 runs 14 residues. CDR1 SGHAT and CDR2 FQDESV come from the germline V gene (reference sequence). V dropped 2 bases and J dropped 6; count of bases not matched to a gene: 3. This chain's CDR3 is CASSLTDRAGELFF. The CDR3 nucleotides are TGTGCCAGCAGCTTAACCGACAGGGCCGGGGAGCTGTTTTTT.

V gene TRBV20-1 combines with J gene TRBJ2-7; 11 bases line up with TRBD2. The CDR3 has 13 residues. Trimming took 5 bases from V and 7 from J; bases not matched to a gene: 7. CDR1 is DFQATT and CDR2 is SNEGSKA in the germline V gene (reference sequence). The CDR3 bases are TGCAGTGCTCGATTAGCGGGAGGGCGTGAGCAGTACTTC. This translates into CSARLAGGREQYF.

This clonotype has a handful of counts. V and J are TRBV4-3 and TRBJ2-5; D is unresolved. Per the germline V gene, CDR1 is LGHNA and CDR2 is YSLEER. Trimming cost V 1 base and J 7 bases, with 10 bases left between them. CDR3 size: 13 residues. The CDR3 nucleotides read TGCGCCAGCAGCCAAGGTTTAGTGATGACCCAGTACTTC. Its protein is CASSQGLVMTQYF.

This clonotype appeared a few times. The CDR3 nucleotides are TGCGCCAGCAGCCCCTATCCGGGACCCAAAACAGATACGCAGTATTTT. As protein: CASSPYPGPKTDTQYF. V usage is TRBV5-1 and J usage is TRBJ2-3, with D perhaps TRBD1 or TRBD2 (5 bases each). The CDR3 totals 16 residues. Trimming took off 4 bases at V and 3 bases at J, with 18 bases between the two ends. Germline V gene data show CDR1 as SGHRS and CDR2 as YFSETQ.

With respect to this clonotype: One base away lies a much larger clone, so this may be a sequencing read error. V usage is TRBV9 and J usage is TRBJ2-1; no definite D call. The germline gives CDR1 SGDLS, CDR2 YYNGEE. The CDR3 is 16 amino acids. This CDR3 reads CVSSVSGSGPYNEQFF. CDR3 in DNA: TGTGTCAGCAGCGTAAGTGGGTCAGGCCCATACAATGAGCAGTTCTTC.

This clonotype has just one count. The CDR3 DNA follows: TGTGCCAGCAGCGCAAACCAGGGTTATACGCAGTATTTT. It specifies CASSANQGYTQYF. The chain is built from TRBV11-2 and TRBJ2-3; tentative D call: TRBD1 (5 bases). This CDR3 contains 13 residues. CDR1 is SGHAT, CDR2 FQNNGV, per germline. V was cut by 5 bases and J by 7 bases, with 13 bases left in between.

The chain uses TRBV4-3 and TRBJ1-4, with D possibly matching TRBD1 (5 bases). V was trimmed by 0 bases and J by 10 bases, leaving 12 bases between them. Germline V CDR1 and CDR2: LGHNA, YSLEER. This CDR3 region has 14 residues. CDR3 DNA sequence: TGCGCCAGCAGCCAAGAAGGGCAGGGCGGAAAACTGTTTTTT. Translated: CASSQEGQGGKLFF.

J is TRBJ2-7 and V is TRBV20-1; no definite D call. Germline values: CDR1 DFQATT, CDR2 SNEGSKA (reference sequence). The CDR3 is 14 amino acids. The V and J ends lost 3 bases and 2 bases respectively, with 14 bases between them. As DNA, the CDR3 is TGCAGTGCTAGTGCAGTTACGAGTCCCTACGAGCAGTACTTC. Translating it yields CSASAVTSPYEQYF.

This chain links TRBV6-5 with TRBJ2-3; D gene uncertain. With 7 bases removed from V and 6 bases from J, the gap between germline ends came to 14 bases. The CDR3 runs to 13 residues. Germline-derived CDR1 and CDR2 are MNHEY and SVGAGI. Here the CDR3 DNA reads TGTGCCAGCAAAAAAGTTACGCGGGATACGCAGTATTTT. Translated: CASKKVTRDTQYF.

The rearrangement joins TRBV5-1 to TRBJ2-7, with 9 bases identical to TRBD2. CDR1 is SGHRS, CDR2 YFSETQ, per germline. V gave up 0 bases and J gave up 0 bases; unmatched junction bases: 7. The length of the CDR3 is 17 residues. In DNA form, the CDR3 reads TGCGCCAGCAGCTTGGCCAACCAGCGGGGGGACTCCTACGAGCAGTACTTC. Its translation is CASSLANQRGDSYEQYF.

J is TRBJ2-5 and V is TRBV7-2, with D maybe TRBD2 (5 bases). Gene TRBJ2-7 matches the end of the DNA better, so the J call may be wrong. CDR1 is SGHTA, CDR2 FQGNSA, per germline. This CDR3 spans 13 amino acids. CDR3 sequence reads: CASSLLRDSEQYF. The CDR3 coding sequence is TGTGCCAGCAGCTTACTTCGGGATAGCGAGCAGTACTTC.